These 10 T cell receptor beta chains came from one sample sequenced in a study of shared clonotypes between healthy human individuals. Naivety among CD8 cells was defined by CD45RO negativity and positive CCR7 selection, thereby excluding terminally differentiated effector memory CD45RA+ cells. Generated by immunoSEQ multiplex PCR, the TCRdb table keeps only in-frame clones and is missing some. The data hold about 2.2 million clones, with around 93% observed a single time. The sequencing sample was made of naive CD8+ T cells from PBMCs. These receptors all come from a man younger than 30 in good health. Some clones in this sample may be carry-over from other donors' samples.

The chain employs TRBV9 and TRBJ2-7, with D hard to call. Germline loops: CDR1 SGDLS, CDR2 YYNGEE. Deletions cut 4 bases from V and 2 bases from J, with 10 bases between. CDR3 size: 13 residues. As DNA, the CDR3 is TGTGCCAGCAGCCTCAGCGATACCTACGAGCAGTACTTC. Its protein product is CASSLSDTYEQYF.

The CDR3 DNA follows: TGTGCCACCAGCAGTGGGTGGGAAAGCAATCAGCCCCAGCATTTT. It encodes CATSSGWESNQPQHF. J is TRBJ1-5 and V is TRBV15; no reliable D call. Germline V gene sequence: CDR1 LNHNV, CDR2 YYDKDF (reference sequence). The CDR3 runs to 15 residues. The V and J ends lost 3 bases and 1 base respectively, with 10 bases between them.

The chain joins TRBV7-9 to TRBJ2-2; the D gene could be TRBD1 or TRBD2 (6 bases each). The germline V gene encodes CDR1 SEHNR and CDR2 FQNEAQ (reference sequence). The CDR3 runs to 16 residues. Between the trimmed V and J ends, which lost 8 bases and 3 bases, there was a span of 19 bases. CDR3 DNA sequence: TGTGCCAGCTTCCGCTTGGGGGGCAGTTACACCGGGGAGCTGTTTTTT. It encodes CASFRLGGSYTGELFF.

This clone has a single count. This rearrangement joins TRBV11-2 to TRBJ2-7; D remains ambiguous. Trimming pared 1 base from V and 6 bases from J, leaving 13 bases between. The V gene's germline CDR1 is SGHAT and CDR2 FQNNGV. This CDR3 comprises 14 residues. The CDR3 region is CASSLGPQATEQYF. Written as DNA, the CDR3 is TGTGCCAGCAGCTTAGGCCCCCAGGCTACCGAGCAGTACTTC.

The chain is built from TRBV28 and TRBJ2-5, with 7 bases aligning to TRBD2. The germline gives CDR1 MDHEN, CDR2 SYDVKM. The V segment lost 3 bases and the J segment 3 bases; nucleotides outside the gene matches: 10. CDR3 length: 16 residues. The CDR3 DNA reads TGTGCCAGCAGTTTGGTCCAGGGAGGGTTTAAAGAGACCCAGTACTTC. This sequence encodes CASSLVQGGFKETQYF.

The chain uses TRBV10-3 and TRBJ1-2; D is uncertain. CDR1 and CDR2 (germline): ENHRY, SYGVKD. Between the trimmed V and J ends, which lost 10 bases and 1 base, there was a span of 13 bases. The CDR3 sequence is 13 residues long. This chain's CDR3 is CASTTGVNYGYTF. In DNA form, the CDR3 reads TGTGCCAGTACGACCGGGGTTAACTATGGCTACACCTTC.

This clone showed up just a few times. The chain links TRBV29-1 to TRBJ1-1, with D maybe TRBD1 (5 bases). The CDR3 is made up of 10 amino acids. Germline V CDR1 and CDR2: SQVTM, ANQGSEA. V lost 6 bases and J 11 bases, leaving 13 bases between the germline ends. The CDR3 sequence: CSVGDLPAFF. As DNA, the CDR3 is TGCAGCGTGGGGGACCTCCCGGCTTTCTTT.

J is TRBJ2-7 and V is TRBV27, with 7 bases aligning to TRBD1. This CDR3 comprises 14 residues. In germline, CDR1 is MNHEY, CDR2 SMNVEV (reference sequence). J lost 2 bases, V lost 9 bases, and 10 bases had no gene match. The CDR3 DNA is TGTGCCAGTTCCTTCACAGGGGCCCCCTACGAGCAGTACTTC. It encodes CASSFTGAPYEQYF.

The V and J genes are TRBV7-8 and TRBJ2-2; TRBD2 matches 10 bases. Trimming removed 2 bases from V and 5 bases from J; junction bases left unmatched: 11. CDR1 SGHVS and CDR2 FQNEAQ come from the germline V gene. The CDR3 totals 18 residues. DNA of the CDR3: TGTGCCAGCAGCTTATTTCCGCTAGCGGGAGTAGGTACCGGGGAGCTGTTTTTT. The encoded protein is CASSLFPLAGVGTGELFF.

The genes are TRBV10-2 and TRBJ2-1, with TRBD1 matching over 7 bases. CDR1 and CDR2 from the germline V gene are WSHSY and SAAADI. The J segment lost 8 bases and the V segment lost 6 bases, leaving 10 bases of the junction unmatched. The CDR3 contains 14 residues. CDR3 sequence: CASSYKGGSYEQFF. The CDR3 DNA follows: TGCGCCAGCAGCTATAAAGGGGGCTCCTATGAGCAGTTCTTC.